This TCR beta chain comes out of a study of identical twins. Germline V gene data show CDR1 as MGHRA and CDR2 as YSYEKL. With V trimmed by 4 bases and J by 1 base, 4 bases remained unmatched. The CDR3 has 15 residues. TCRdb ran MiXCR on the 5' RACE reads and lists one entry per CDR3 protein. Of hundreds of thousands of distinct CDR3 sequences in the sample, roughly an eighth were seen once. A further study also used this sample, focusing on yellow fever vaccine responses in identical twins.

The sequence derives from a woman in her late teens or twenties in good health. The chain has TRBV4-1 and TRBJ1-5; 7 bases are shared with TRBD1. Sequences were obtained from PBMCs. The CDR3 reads CASSRGGLSNQPQHF. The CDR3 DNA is TGCGCCAGCAGCCGAGGGGGCCTCAGCAATCAGCCCCAGCATTTT.